This T cell receptor (beta chain) is drawn from a study of control samples from healthy donors and cancer patients. TCRdb keeps only in-frame clones here, not all; method: immunoSEQ multiplex PCR. Altogether 150,000 or so clones are present, roughly 89% being singletons, with the ten largest covering 4.5% to 7%. This clone was recorded a few times. This CDR3 has 13 amino acids. V lost 2 bases to trimming and J lost 4 bases, with 7 bases between them. CDR1 and CDR2 (germline): SGHRS, YFSETQ. This chain links TRBV5-1 with TRBJ1-5, with D possibly being TRBD1 (5 bases). This TCR was sampled from a man younger than 35 in good health. The sample consisted of blood. CDR3 DNA sequence: TGCGCCAGCAGCTTTGGGGGGAATCAGCCCCAGCATTTT. It yields the protein CASSFGGNQPQHF.